This TCR beta chain was sequenced for a study of early T cells in non-severe SARS-CoV-2 infection. About the research overall: Unpaired chains resulted from sequencing bulk RNA of unsorted whole blood. Study-level results: CD4 and private specificities were missed by VDJdb matching, which favored anti-spike CD8 responses.

Individual cDNA molecules were tagged with unique molecular identifiers. MiXCR was run by TCRdb on the 5' RACE reads, yielding one entry per CDR3 protein. The repertoire holds 25,000 to 35,000 distinct CDR3 sequences, over 6.5% seen once, with 2.5% to 3% in the top ten. This CDR3 has 14 residues. CDR1 MDHEN and CDR2 SYDVKM come from the germline V gene. V dropped 8 bases and J dropped 4; count of bases not matched to a gene: 7. Notes on this clonotype: The antigen is undetermined.

Sequencing was done on a sample of whole blood. This rearrangement joins TRBV28 to TRBJ1-3, with 8 nucleotides matching TRBD1. The sequence was collected from an adult who was a healthcare worker with PCR-confirmed SARS-CoV-2 infection or an uninfected control (not recorded which). The CDR3 DNA reads TGTGCCAGCTTACCGGGACAGGTCGGAAACACCATATATTTT. Amino acids: CASLPGQVGNTIYF.